The subject of this entry is one T cell receptor (beta chain). Its antigen remains unidentified. TCRdb reanalysed the 5' RACE reads using MiXCR and keeps one entry per CDR3 protein. The sample yields 200,000 to 300,000 distinct CDR3 sequences, about 10% seen once. Germline CDR1 SQVTM, CDR2 ANQGSEA. V was cut by 6 bases and J by 9 bases, with 23 bases left in between. The CDR3 has 14 residues. The data were obtained in a study of identical twins. Whole-study results and caveats: The models systematically underestimated how much out-of-frame TCR alpha was shared in monozygotic twins.

V gene TRBV29-1 combines with J gene TRBJ1-1, with D tentatively TRBD1 (6 bases). The origin of this receptor is a man aged 45 to 65 in good health. Sequencing was carried out using memory T cells sorted from blood. The CDR3 coding sequence is TGCAGCGTCATACAGGGTTATGGAACAGGCAAAGCTTTCTTT. Translating gives CSVIQGYGTGKAFF.